The sequence of this T cell receptor beta chain was determined in a study of T-cell reconstitution after alpha-beta-depleted transplantation in children. This clonotype was recorded a few times. Trimming stripped 5 bases from V and 6 bases from J, with 14 bases between. The CDR3 is made up of 14 amino acids. Germline lookup yields CDR1 LNHDA and CDR2 SQIVND (reference sequence). Unique molecular identifiers were built into the TCRbeta library. TCRdb re-called the PCR reads through MiXCR, storing one row per CDR3 protein. Among about 540,000 distinct CDR3 sequences listed, 15% to 20% were seen once. The sequencing here drew on PBMCs from the stem cell graft donor, taken from the stem cell graft. This clonotype was sampled from a human donor who donated a stem cell graft to a child with acute lymphoblastic leukemia. The chain combines TRBV19 with TRBJ2-1; possible D gene TRBD2, 6 bases. DNA of the CDR3: TGTGCCAGTAGTCAGACTAGTCATGGCAATGAGCAGTTCTTC. Translating it yields CASSQTSHGNEQFF.